This TCR beta chain stems from a study of blood T cell repertoires in COVID-19. About the study: The United States, Italy and Spain provided the acute and convalescent COVID-19 samples. PBMCs, B-cell-depleted T cells, or T cells provided the cDNA or gDNA that made up the material.

Recruited during active infection, patients (from Seattle) were subsequently followed longitudinally. Original methodology: Reference gene primer amplification gave nucleated cell count estimates. The protocol was immunoSEQ multiplex PCR, while the TCRdb copy is restricted to in-frame clones and leaves out a portion. V, J and clone size derive from that table, while D and trimming were established from the DNA sequence. The table has just over 250,000 clones, 75% to 90% seen once; the top ten hold 10% to 13%. The CDR3 runs 12 residues. The V gene lost 4 bases and the J gene lost 5 bases, with 8 bases spanning the gap. Germline V gene data show CDR1 as SNHLY and CDR2 as FYNNEI.

Sequencing was performed on peripheral blood. V and J are TRBV2 and TRBJ1-1; no firm D call. This receptor was obtained from a woman in her 70s with COVID-19, enrolled during active disease. This chain's CDR3 is CASSVGVTEAFF. The DNA of the CDR3 is TGTGCCAGCAGTGTGGGAGTTACTGAAGCTTTCTTT.